The 17 T cell receptor beta chains below come from one sample, sequenced in a study of blood T cell repertoires in COVID-19. Method: immunoSEQ multiplex PCR; TCRdb's copy keeps in-frame clones and lacks some. The sample lists approximately 120,000 clones, 75% to 90% seen once, with roughly 3% in the top ten. Sample: peripheral blood. Source of these receptors: a woman of 80 years or more with COVID-19, enrolled during active disease.

The chain has TRBV5-1 and TRBJ2-2; 10 bases are a match to TRBD2. Germline CDR1 is SGHRS and CDR2 is YFSETQ. Trimming cost V 4 bases and J 3 bases; bases outside gene matches: 6. There are 16 residues in the CDR3. For the CDR3, the DNA is TGCGCCAGCAGCGACGGACTAGCGGCAGACACCGGGGAGCTGTTTTTT. Translation: CASSDGLAADTGELFF.

This clone was detected only a few times. The gene calls are TRBV4-3 and TRBJ2-4; 13 bases line up with TRBD2. CDR1 is LGHNA and CDR2 is YSLEER in the germline V gene. The CDR3 runs to 14 residues. V dropped 0 bases and J dropped 13; count of bases not matched to a gene: 3. CDR3 bases: TGCGCCAGCAGCCAAGACGGACTAGCGGGAGAGCAGTACTTC. The encoded protein is CASSQDGLAGEQYF.

The rearrangement uses TRBV4-3 and TRBJ1-2, with D perhaps matching TRBD1 (5 bases). Trimming took 1 base from V and 3 from J, leaving 6 bases between them. The CDR3 sequence is 13 residues long. CDR1 is LGHNA and CDR2 is YSLEER in the germline V gene. The CDR3 DNA reads TGCGCCAGCAGCCAAGGCAGGGACTATGGCTACACCTTC. Translating it yields CASSQGRDYGYTF.

V and J are TRBV19 and TRBJ2-7; a possible D gene is TRBD1 (6 bases). Germline values: CDR1 LNHDA, CDR2 SQIVND (reference sequence). Trimming pared 5 bases from V and 2 bases from J, leaving 16 bases between. The CDR3 is made up of 15 amino acids. CDR3 residues: CASSSVTGDTYEQYF. In nucleotides, the CDR3 is TGTGCCAGTAGTTCGGTGACAGGCGATACCTACGAGCAGTACTTC.

The V call is TRBV9, the J call TRBJ1-2; D unresolved. CDR3 length: 14 amino acids. Germline assignment: CDR1 SGDLS and CDR2 YYNGEE. V lost 3 bases and J lost 4, with 13 bases in between. The CDR3 region has the DNA TGTGCCAGCAGCGAGACCCCAGAGGGCTATGGCTACACCTTC. Amino acids: CASSETPEGYGYTF. The full variable domain, in which reference TRBV9 and TRBJ1-2 provide the parts outside the CDR3, is DSGVTQTPKHLITATGQRVTLRCSPRSGDLSVYWYQQSLDQGLQFLIQYYNGEERAKGNILERFSAQQFPDLHSELNLSSLELGDSALYFCASSETPEGYGYTFGSGTRLTVV.

This chain joins TRBV6-6 and TRBJ2-2; perhaps TRBD2 as D (6 bases). Trimming cost V 5 bases and J 7 bases, with 14 bases left between them. Germline loops: CDR1 MNHNY, CDR2 SVGAGI (reference sequence). The CDR3 has 14 residues. In DNA form, the CDR3 reads TGTGCCAGCAGTCAAATGGAGGGCATCGGGGAGCTGTTTTTT. Protein sequence: CASSQMEGIGELFF.

The V gene is TRBV9, the J gene TRBJ2-3; D unresolved. CDR3 size: 14 residues. Trimming took off 0 bases at V and 2 bases at J, with 7 bases between the two ends. Germline V gene data show CDR1 as SGDLS and CDR2 as YYNGEE. DNA of the CDR3: TGTGCCAGCAGCGTAGACTCAATCACAGATACGCAGTATTTT. Translated, it gives CASSVDSITDTQYF.

This clone was recorded only once. The chain has TRBV6-5 and TRBJ1-1; D not resolved. This CDR3 contains 13 residues. Germline values: CDR1 MNHEY, CDR2 SVGAGI. Trimming took off 8 bases at V and 0 bases at J, with 10 bases between the two ends. CDR3 nucleotides: TGTGCCAGCGCTTGGAGGGTGAACACTGAAGCTTTCTTT. Translating it yields CASAWRVNTEAFF.

The J gene is TRBJ2-7, the V gene TRBV2; D call uncertain. The V and J ends lost 5 bases and 0 bases respectively, with 5 bases between them. This CDR3 contains 12 residues. Germline V lookup: CDR1 SNHLY, CDR2 FYNNEI. The CDR3 sequence is CASSMSSYEQYF. The CDR3 nucleotides read TGTGCCAGCAGTATGAGCTCCTACGAGCAGTACTTC.

V usage is TRBV6-5 and J usage is TRBJ1-2, with D possibly TRBD1 on 5 matching bases. This CDR3 region has 14 residues. Germline V gene data show CDR1 as MNHEY and CDR2 as SVGAGI. Between the trimmed V and J ends, which lost 8 bases and 0 bases, there was a span of 13 bases. CDR3 loop: CASAAGNANYGYTF. CDR3 DNA sequence: TGTGCCAGCGCCGCAGGGAACGCTAACTATGGCTACACCTTC.

The V gene is TRBV19, the J gene TRBJ2-1; 8 bases map to TRBD2. This CDR3 has 14 residues. V lost 5 bases to trimming and J lost 6 bases; unmatched junction nucleotides: 6. CDR1 is LNHDA, CDR2 SQIVND, per germline (reference sequence). The CDR3 nucleotides are TGTGCCAGTAGTGCGGGAGGATTACCCAATGAGCAGTTCTTC. This translates into CASSAGGLPNEQFF.

This sequence joins TRBV9 and TRBJ2-2; D is perhaps TRBD1 (5 bases). Germline V gene data show CDR1 as SGDLS and CDR2 as YYNGEE. Trimming left V 0 bases short and J 6 bases short, with 12 bases between. There are 15 residues in the CDR3. CDR3 sequence reads: CASSVGTYGAGELFF. For the CDR3, the DNA is TGTGCCAGCAGCGTAGGGACATATGGGGCCGGGGAGCTGTTTTTT.

The V call is TRBV28, the J call TRBJ1-5; D call uncertain. V was shortened by 1 base and J by 9 bases, with 7 bases between the two germline ends. The CDR3 extends over 12 amino acids. CDR1 and CDR2 from the germline V gene are MDHEN and SYDVKM. CDR3 nucleotides: TGTGCCAGCAGTTTATCGAGGCCGCCCCAGCATTTT. Translating gives CASSLSRPPQHF.

The chain is built from TRBV5-4 and TRBJ1-6; 9 positions match TRBD1. Germline V gives CDR1 SGHNT, CDR2 YYREEE (reference sequence). Trimming removed 4 bases from V and 5 bases from J; junction bases left unmatched: 10. This CDR3 spans 17 amino acids. The CDR3, as DNA: TGTGCCAGCAGCCTGTGGACGGGACAGGGAGATAATTCACCCCTCCACTTT. This encodes CASSLWTGQGDNSPLHF.

J is TRBJ1-6 and V is TRBV2; D may be TRBD1 (5 bases). Germline assignment: CDR1 SNHLY and CDR2 FYNNEI. This CDR3 has 18 residues. V lost 3 bases to trimming and J lost 0 bases, with 15 bases between them. CDR3 amino acids: CASSDTGGWSSYNSPLHF. In DNA form, the CDR3 reads TGTGCCAGCAGTGATACAGGAGGGTGGAGCTCCTATAATTCACCCCTCCACTTT.

The genes are TRBV3-1 (or the pseudogene TRBV3-2) and TRBJ2-1, with TRBD2 matching over 11 bases. This CDR3 spans 15 amino acids. Trimming cost V 1 base and J 6 bases; bases outside gene matches: 2. Germline CDR1 reads LGHDT; CDR2 reads YNNKEL (reference sequence). The CDR3 spells CASSQGLAGRNEQFF. CDR3 in DNA: TGTGCCAGCAGCCAAGGACTAGCGGGACGCAATGAGCAGTTCTTC.

This clone was recorded a few times. The chain combines TRBV28 with TRBJ1-6; D unclear. CDR3 length: 12 amino acids. Trimming stripped 4 bases from V and 10 bases from J, with 8 bases between. Germline CDR1 is MDHEN and CDR2 is SYDVKM. The CDR3 coding sequence is TGTGCCAGCAGTTCGTTAGTATCACCCCTCCACTTT. Translating it yields CASSSLVSPLHF.